This T cell receptor beta chain was captured by sequencing in a study of beta chain features in type 1 diabetes. Per germline, CDR1 SEHNR and CDR2 FQNEAQ (reference sequence). Trimming took 5 bases from V and 4 from J; bases not matched to a gene: 8. This CDR3 has 15 amino acids. Since all of the isolated RNA was reverse transcribed, expressed TCRB transcripts were what got sequenced. Profiling relied on immunoSEQ multiplex PCR, and the TCRdb table lists in-frame clones only, not all of them. The sample shows fewer than 650,000 clones, around 16% of them seen only once. V usage is TRBV7-9 and J usage is TRBJ1-2; 9 positions match TRBD1. The sample was naive CD4+ T cells from blood. The receptor's source is a man aged 18 to 35 in good health. This CDR3 is CASSPTDRGFYGYTF. The CDR3 DNA sequence: TGTGCCAGCAGCCCGACTGACAGGGGGTTCTATGGCTACACCTTC.